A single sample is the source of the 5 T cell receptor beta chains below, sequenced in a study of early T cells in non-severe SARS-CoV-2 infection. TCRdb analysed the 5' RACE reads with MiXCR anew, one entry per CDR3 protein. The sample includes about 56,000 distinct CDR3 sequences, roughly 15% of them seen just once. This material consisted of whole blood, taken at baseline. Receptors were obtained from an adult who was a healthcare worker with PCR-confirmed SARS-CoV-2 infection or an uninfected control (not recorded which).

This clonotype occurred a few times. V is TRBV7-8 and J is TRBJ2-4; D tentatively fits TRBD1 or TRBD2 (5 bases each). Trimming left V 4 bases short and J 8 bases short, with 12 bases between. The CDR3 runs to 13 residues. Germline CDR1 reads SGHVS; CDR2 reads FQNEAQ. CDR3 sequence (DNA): TGTGCCAGCAGCTCCGACTGGGGGTACATTCAGTACTTC. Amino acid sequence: CASSSDWGYIQYF.

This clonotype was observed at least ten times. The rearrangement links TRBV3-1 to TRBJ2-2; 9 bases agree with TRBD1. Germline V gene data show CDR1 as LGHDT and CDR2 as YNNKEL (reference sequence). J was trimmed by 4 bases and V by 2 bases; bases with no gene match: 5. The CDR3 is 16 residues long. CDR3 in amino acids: CASSQSGTGSTGELFF. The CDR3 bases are TGTGCCAGCAGCCAATCCGGGACAGGGAGCACCGGGGAGCTGTTTTTT.

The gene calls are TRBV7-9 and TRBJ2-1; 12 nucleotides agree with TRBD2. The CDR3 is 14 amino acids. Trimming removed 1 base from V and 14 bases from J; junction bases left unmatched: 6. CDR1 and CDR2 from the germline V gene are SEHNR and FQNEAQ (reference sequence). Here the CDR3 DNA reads TGTGCCAGCAGCTTAGGGACTAGCGGGATAGCGAAGTTCTTC. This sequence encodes CASSLGTSGIAKFF.

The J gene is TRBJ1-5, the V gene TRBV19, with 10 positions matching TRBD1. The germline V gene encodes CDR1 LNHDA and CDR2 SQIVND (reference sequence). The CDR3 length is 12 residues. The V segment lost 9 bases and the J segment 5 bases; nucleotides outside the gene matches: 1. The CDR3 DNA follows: TGTGCCAGCGGACAGGGGGATCAGCCCCAGCATTTT. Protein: CASGQGDQPQHF.

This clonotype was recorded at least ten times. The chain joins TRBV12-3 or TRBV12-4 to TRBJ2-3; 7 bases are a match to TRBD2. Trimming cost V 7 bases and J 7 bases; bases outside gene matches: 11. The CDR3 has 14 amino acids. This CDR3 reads CASTWGGKVNTQYF. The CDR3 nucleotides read TGTGCCAGCACCTGGGGGGGGAAGGTGAATACGCAGTATTTT.